This T cell receptor beta chain was identified during a study of T cells in Graves' hyperthyroidism and ophthalmopathy. Study-wide findings and caveats: Most thyroid clonotypes expanded above 0.001 appeared in blood too.

Researchers amplified the TCR beta CDR3 regions from RNA transcripts. With the HTBI primer set, the TCR CDR3 went through a first round of RT-PCR. A single record per CDR3 protein comes from TCRdb applying MiXCR to the multiplex PCR reads. The repertoire includes a few hundred thousand distinct CDR3 sequences, roughly 14% of them detected once, and less than 25% sits in the top ten. This clonotype was observed a few times. Its specificity is not known. Germline V gene data show CDR1 as SGHAT and CDR2 as FQNNGV. CDR3 length: 18 residues. Trimming pared 5 bases from V and 0 bases from J, leaving 23 bases between.

The receptor was derived from a man aged 25-45 years with Graves' hyperthyroidism that later progressed to Graves' ophthalmopathy. The source material was blood. The chain employs TRBV11-2 and TRBJ2-7; D is possibly TRBD1 (6 bases). The chain's CDR3 is CASSQINLRTVSSYEQYF. The CDR3 coding sequence is TGTGCCAGCAGCCAAATAAATTTAAGGACAGTGAGCTCCTACGAGCAGTACTTC.